This TCR beta chain was captured in a study of OX40 agonist ivuxolimab in advanced cancers. On the study more broadly: Ivuxolimab, an antibody acting as an agonist of OX40 (CD134), was used to treat patients. The patients received ivuxolimab by intravenous route every 2 weeks at 0.01 to 10 mg/kg. Findings and limits, study-wide: Average numbers of expanded clones were greater in CD8+ T cells than in CD4+.

A remark on this clone: Its antigen is undetermined.

Method: immunoSEQ multiplex PCR; TCRdb's copy keeps in-frame clones and lacks some. In the table there are tens of thousands of clones, more than 80% of which are singletons. V was pared by 1 base and J by 15 bases, with 16 bases between. The length of the CDR3 is 13 residues. Germline lookup yields CDR1 MNHNS and CDR2 SASEGT. This sample comprised CD4+ or CD8+ T cells sorted from blood, obtained in a trial of the OX40 agonist ivuxolimab. The chain is built from TRBV6-1 and TRBJ2-4; perhaps TRBD2 as D (5 bases). The TCR comes from an adult with an advanced solid tumor such as melanoma, head and neck, liver or kidney cancer. CDR3 amino acids: CASSEGPRVPSYF. CDR3 coding DNA: TGTGCCAGCAGTGAAGGGCCGAGGGTACCTTCGTACTTC.